The present T cell receptor beta chain was sequenced within a study of blood T cells in healthy people across ages. Overall study results and limits: PBMCs that were unsorted prevented a conclusive naive versus antigen-experienced comparison. Whereas aged donors had fewer naive CD4+ cells, long-lived donors had more of them and higher diversity. Possibly, changes in expanded clonotypes were confounded because donor CMV status was unknown.

Details on this clonotype: Its antigen is unidentified.

Primers used in a second PCR of about 7 to 12 cycles were a sample-barcoded 5' primer and a J-beta primer mix. All cDNA molecules were each tagged by a template-switch adaptor with 12 random nucleotides. TCRdb recomputed calls from the 5' RACE reads with MiXCR, one row per CDR3 protein. The sample shows roughly 1.9 million distinct CDR3 sequences, around 42% of them seen only once. Trimming stripped 0 bases from V and 5 bases from J, with 8 bases between. Germline-derived CDR1 and CDR2 are SQVTM and ANQGSEA. CDR3 length: 12 amino acids. The sequenced sample was blood. The receptor was isolated from a human donor in good health. This sequence joins TRBV29-1 and TRBJ2-7; D remains unclear. DNA of the CDR3: TGCAGCGTTGAAGATCAAGGCGACGAGCAGTACTTC. It translates to CSVEDQGDEQYF.